This paragraph covers one T cell receptor beta chain sequence. The antigen this receptor binds is unknown. Base quality data are lacking; no much larger clone is found one base away. Enrolling through a virtual design, the prospective study's participants ranged in age from roughly 18 to 89 years and lived across 20 to 25 United States geographic areas. In the prospective study, participants were assigned to cohorts based on the clinical history participants reported in a screening survey and a study questionnaire. Mobile phlebotomists in the prospective study collected whole blood, serum and a nasopharyngeal or oropharyngeal swab from every participant. Over a roughly 2-month period, participants in the prospective study had the option of providing additional blood draws and questionnaires. Blood samples from the prospective study were shipped frozen or at room temperature prior to DNA extraction.

CDR1 and CDR2, per the germline V gene, are SGHRS and YFSETQ. The germline V and J ends show losses of 5 bases and 3 bases respectively, and no gene match explains 2 bases of the junction. There are 13 amino acids in the CDR3, from cysteine to phenylalanine inclusive. The read is trimmed to its CDR3 DNA, 39 bases read in frame from base 1. The entry originates in a study of blood T cell repertoires in COVID-19 (TCRdb year 2020). With respect to the entire study: For ImmuneRACE Cohort 3, a participant was defined as recovered based on two consecutive negative NP/OP PCR tests, clearance by a healthcare professional, or resolution of symptoms. The collaborator samples originated in the United States, Italy and Spain and spanned the acute and convalescent phases of COVID-19. The prospective study material was composed of cDNA or gDNA derived from T cells, B-cell-depleted T cells, or PBMCs. Deeply sampled blood TCRbeta repertoires from subjects exposed to, actively infected with, or recovered from COVID-19 were included in the dataset. The repertoires were released in a freely available public database meant as a resource for research on the immune response to SARS-CoV-2. The samples were drawn from the first 160 participants of the ongoing ImmuneRACE study and from about 1,200 subjects provided by 6 global collaborators. The sample metadata nearly always contained a de-identified subject ID, COVID-19 status, age in years and sex. Where available, HLA class I and class II types were obtained from metadata supplied by the sample provider rather than from assay-based typing. Broader findings and caveats from the paper: How much clinical and demographic metadata was included differed by source and by participant, and the metadata was provided uncurated.

The immunoSEQ Assay, a bias-controlled multiplex PCR, was used to amplify TCRbeta CDR3 regions from genomic DNA. The original pipeline was this. The number of nucleated cells in each sample was estimated by amplification of reference gene primers within the assay. Sequence reads were collapsed and filtered to measure the absolute abundance of every unique TCRbeta CDR3 rearrangement. For each sample, productive Simpson clonality was calculated by taking the square root of Simpson's diversity index across productive rearrangements. TCRdb took over this immuneACCESS table, retaining in-frame rearrangements with V and J assigned. Such tables are incomplete; in checked studies, under half of the missing clones stem from an unresolved V gene, and the remainder is unexplained. That table is the source of V, J and clone size, and D and trimming were worked out from the DNA. In all, the sample holds 300,000 to 450,000 clones, and more than 70% of those were seen once. Less than 2.5% of the sample is taken by the ten largest.

The V and J genes are TRBV5-1 and TRBJ2-7; TRBD2 aligns with 10 central bases. The sample consisted of PBMCs or T cells enriched from blood (not recorded which). This TCR was recovered from a man in his forties in a cohort exposed to, infected with or recovered from COVID-19 (not recorded which). CDR3 region: CASSPSGSYEQYF. The nucleotides are TGCGCCAGCAGTCCTAGCGGGAGCTACGAGCAGTACTTC.